This T cell receptor beta chain was captured in a study of naive and memory T cell subsets. A few counts support this clonotype. The CDR3 is 14 residues long. Germline CDR1 DFQATT, CDR2 SNEGSKA (reference sequence). V was clipped by 2 bases and J by 7 bases, with 17 bases between them. An equimolar mix of two oligonucleotides served as the beta constant-region primer for TRBC1 and TRBC2. TCRdb reanalysed the UMI-ligation and nested PCR reads using MiXCR and keeps one entry per CDR3 protein. The sample carries 84,000 or so distinct CDR3 sequences, 7% to 8% recorded once. Sequencing was performed on central memory CD4+ T cells from blood. The receptor was isolated from a human donor in good health. V is TRBV20-1 and J is TRBJ2-5; no clear D gene. CDR3 nucleotides: TGCAGTGCTAGAACCGACTGGAAAGTAGTGACCCAGTACTTC. Translation gives CSARTDWKVVTQYF.